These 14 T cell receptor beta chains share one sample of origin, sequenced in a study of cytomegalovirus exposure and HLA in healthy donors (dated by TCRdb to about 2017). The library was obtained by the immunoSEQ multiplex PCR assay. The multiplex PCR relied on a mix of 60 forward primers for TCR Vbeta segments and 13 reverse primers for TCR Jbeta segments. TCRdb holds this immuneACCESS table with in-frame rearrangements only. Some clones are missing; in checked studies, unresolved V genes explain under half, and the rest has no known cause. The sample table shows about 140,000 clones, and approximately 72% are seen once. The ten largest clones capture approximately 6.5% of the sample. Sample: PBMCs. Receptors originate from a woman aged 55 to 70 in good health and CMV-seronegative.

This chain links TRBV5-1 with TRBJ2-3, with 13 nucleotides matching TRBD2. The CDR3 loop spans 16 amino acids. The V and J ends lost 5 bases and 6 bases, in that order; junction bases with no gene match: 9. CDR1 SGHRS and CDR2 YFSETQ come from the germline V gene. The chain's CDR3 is CASRLTSGGRTDTQYF. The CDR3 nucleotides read TGCGCCAGCAGGTTGACTAGCGGGGGGAGAACGGATACGCAGTATTTT.

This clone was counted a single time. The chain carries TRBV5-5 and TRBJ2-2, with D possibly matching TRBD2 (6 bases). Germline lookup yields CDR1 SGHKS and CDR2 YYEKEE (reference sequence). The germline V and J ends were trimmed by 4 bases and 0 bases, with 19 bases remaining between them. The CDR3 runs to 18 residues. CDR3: CASSRFYERASNTGELFF. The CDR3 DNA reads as TGTGCCAGCAGCCGCTTCTACGAGCGGGCCTCGAACACCGGGGAGCTGTTTTTT.

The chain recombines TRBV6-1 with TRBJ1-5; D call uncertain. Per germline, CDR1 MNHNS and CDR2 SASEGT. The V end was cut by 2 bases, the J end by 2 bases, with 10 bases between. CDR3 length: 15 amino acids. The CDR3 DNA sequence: TGTGCCAGCAGTGAATTTCGGCGGGGCAATCAGCCCCAGCATTTT. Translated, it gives CASSEFRRGNQPQHF.

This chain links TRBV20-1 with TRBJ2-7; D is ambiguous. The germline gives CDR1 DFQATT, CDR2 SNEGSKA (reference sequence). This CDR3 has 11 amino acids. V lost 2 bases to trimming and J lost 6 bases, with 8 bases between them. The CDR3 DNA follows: TGCAGTGCTAGACAGGCTGTCGAGCAGTACTTC. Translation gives CSARQAVEQYF.

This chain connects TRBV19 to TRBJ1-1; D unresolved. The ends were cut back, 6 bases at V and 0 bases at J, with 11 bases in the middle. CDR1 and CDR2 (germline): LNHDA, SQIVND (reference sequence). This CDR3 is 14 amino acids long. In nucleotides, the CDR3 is TGTGCCAGTAGATCCCTCAGAATGAACACTGAAGCTTTCTTT. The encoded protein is CASRSLRMNTEAFF.

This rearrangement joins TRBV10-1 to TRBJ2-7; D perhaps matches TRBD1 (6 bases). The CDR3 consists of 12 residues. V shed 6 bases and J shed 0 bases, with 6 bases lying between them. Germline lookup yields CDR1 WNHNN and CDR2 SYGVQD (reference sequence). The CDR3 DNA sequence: TGCGCCAGCAGCAGGGGCTCCTACGAGCAGTACTTC. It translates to CASSRGSYEQYF.

CDR3 in DNA: TGTGCCACCAGCAGAGGAGATAATTCACCCCTCCACTTT. This translates into CATSRGDNSPLHF. The genes are TRBV15 and TRBJ1-6; no clear D gene. V was trimmed by 1 base and J by 5 bases, leaving 3 bases between them. CDR3 size: 13 residues. Germline assignment: CDR1 LNHNV and CDR2 YYDKDF (reference sequence).

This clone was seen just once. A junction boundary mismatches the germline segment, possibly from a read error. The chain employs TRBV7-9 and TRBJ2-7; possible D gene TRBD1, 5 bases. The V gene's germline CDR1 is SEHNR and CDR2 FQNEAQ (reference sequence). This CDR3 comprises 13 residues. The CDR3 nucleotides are TGTTCCAGCAGCTTCAGGGTAGGGCTCGAGCAGTACTTC. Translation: CSSSFRVGLEQYF.

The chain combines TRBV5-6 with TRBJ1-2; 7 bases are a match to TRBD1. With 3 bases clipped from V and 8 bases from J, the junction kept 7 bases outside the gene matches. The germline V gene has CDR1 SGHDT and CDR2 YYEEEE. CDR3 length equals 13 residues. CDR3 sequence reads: CASSSYRGGGYTF. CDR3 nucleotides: TGTGCCAGCAGCTCCTACAGGGGAGGAGGCTACACCTTC. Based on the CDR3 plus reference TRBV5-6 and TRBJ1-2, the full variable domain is DAGVTQSPTHLIKTRGQQVTLRCSPKSGHDTVSWYQQALGQGPQFIFQYYEEEERQRGNFPDRFSGHQFPNYSSELNVNALLLGDSALYLCASSSYRGGGYTFGSGTRLTVV.

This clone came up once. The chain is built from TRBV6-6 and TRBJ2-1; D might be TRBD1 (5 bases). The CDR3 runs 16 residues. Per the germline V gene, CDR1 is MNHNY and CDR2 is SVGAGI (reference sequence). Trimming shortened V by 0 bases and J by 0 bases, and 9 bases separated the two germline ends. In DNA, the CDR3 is TGTGCCAGCAGTTACTCGGGGCCTAGCTCCTACAATGAGCAGTTCTTC. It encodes CASSYSGPSSYNEQFF.

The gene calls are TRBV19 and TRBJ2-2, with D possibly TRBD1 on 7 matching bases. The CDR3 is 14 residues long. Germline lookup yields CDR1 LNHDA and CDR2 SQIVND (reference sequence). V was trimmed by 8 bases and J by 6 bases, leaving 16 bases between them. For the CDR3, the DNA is TGTGCCAGTCTCTGGGGCAGGGGGGCCGGGGAGCTGTTTTTT. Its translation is CASLWGRGAGELFF. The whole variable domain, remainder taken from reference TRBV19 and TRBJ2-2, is DGGITQSPKYLFRKEGQNVTLSCEQNLNHDAMYWYRQDPGQGLRLIYYSQIVNDFQKGDIAEGYSVSREKKESFPLTVTSAQKNPTAFYLCASLWGRGAGELFFGEGSRLTVL.

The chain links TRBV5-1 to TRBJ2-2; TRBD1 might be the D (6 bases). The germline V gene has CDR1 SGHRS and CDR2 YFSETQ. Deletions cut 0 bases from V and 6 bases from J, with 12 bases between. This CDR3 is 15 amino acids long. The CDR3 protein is CASSLEQGIPGELFF. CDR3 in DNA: TGCGCCAGCAGCTTGGAACAGGGAATCCCCGGGGAGCTGTTTTTT.

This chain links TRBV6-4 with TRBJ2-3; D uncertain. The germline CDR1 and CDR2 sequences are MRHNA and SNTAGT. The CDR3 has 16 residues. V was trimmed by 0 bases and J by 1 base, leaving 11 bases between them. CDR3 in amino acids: CASSDSRAPGTDTQYF. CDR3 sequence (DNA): TGTGCCAGCAGTGACTCCCGAGCCCCTGGCACAGATACGCAGTATTTT.

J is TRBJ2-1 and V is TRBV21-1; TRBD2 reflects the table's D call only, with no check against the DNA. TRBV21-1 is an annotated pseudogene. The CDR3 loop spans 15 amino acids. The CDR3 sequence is CASRLTSLICNEQFF. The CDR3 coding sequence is TGTGCCAGCAGACTTACCTCCTTGATCTGCAATGAGCAGTTCTTC.